The clone carrying this T cell receptor (beta chain) occurred once. What it binds is unknown. There are 15 residues in the CDR3. Germline trimming cut 3 bases from V and 11 bases from J; bases unmatched to any gene: 11. Looked up from germline, CDR1 is MGHRA and CDR2 is YSYEKL. The sample belongs to a study of blood T cells in healthy people across ages. For the study at large: Template switching retrieved approximately one barcoded beta molecule for each two T cells. Points from the study as a whole: It was found that TCR beta diversity correlated strongly with the percentage of naive T cells.

A second PCR, run for roughly 7 to 11 cycles, used a sample-barcoded 5' primer plus a J-beta primer mix. TCRdb itself ran the 5' RACE reads through MiXCR, one entry per CDR3 protein. In the table there are roughly 1.6 million distinct CDR3 sequences, 30% to 40% of which are singletons. The sample taken for sequencing was blood. The receptor was isolated from a woman in her 30s in good health. The chain links TRBV4-1 to TRBJ2-5, with 11 positions matching TRBD2. The CDR3, as DNA: TGCGCCAGCAGCCATGGACTAGCGGGCAGGGGGGAGCAGTACTTC. It codes for CASSHGLAGRGEQYF.